One TCR beta chain is described in this entry. The antigen is not known. These data come from a study of cytomegalovirus exposure and HLA in healthy donors. PCR amplification relied on 60 Vbeta primers (plus 13 Jbeta primers). The protocol was immunoSEQ multiplex PCR, while the TCRdb copy is restricted to in-frame clones and leaves out a portion. The sample shows roughly 110,000 clones, and 6.8% sits with its ten largest clones. Points from the study as a whole: It was reported that TCR beta sequences correctly inferred the HLA-A and HLA-B alleles for most subjects. What a later analysis showed was that several of the most significant clusters appeared linked to common viral pathogens. Roughly even sequencing depth across donors was the assumption behind the presence/absence analyses.

This CDR3 is built from 16 residues. In germline, CDR1 is KGHSH, CDR2 LQKENI. Trimming took 3 bases from V and 2 from J, leaving 17 bases between them. The chain has TRBV18 and TRBJ2-7; D gene unclear. This receptor was identified in a man aged 35 to 55 in good health and CMV-seropositive. Material: PBMCs. The DNA for the CDR3 is TGTGCCAGCTCACCGTTACACCAAACTACTCCCTACGAGCAGTACTTC. This translates into CASSPLHQTTPYEQYF.